This T cell receptor (beta chain) was identified during a study of vaccination and CD4 T cells after COVID-19. Study summary: The peptides that stimulated the cells were overlapping spike peptides from SARS-CoV-2, HCoV-NL63, HCoV-OC43 and HCoV-229E.

Treatment in this sample: roughly ten-day PBMC culture with coronavirus spike peptide pools or control peptides (ViraFEST assay). Whole-study findings and limits: The great majority, 304 of 307 vaccine-specific clones, proved spike mono-reactive in convalescent patients. The median SARS-CoV-2-reactive clonotype number increased from about 20 to 38, without statistical significance. Convalescent patients showed a median approximately 84% of reactive clones that were seen only post-vaccination.

As concerns this clonotype: Its matching antigen is unknown.

This CDR3 region has 15 residues. Trimming took 5 bases from V and 3 from J, leaving 13 bases between them. In germline, CDR1 is SGHTA, CDR2 FQGNSA. The Oncomine TCR Beta short-read assay was what sequenced the DNA obtained from cultured CD4+ T cells. TCRdb redid the calling of the PCR reads with MiXCR, one entry per CDR3 protein. In the table there are 9,500 to 15,000 distinct CDR3 sequences, 45% to 55% of which are singletons. This chain connects TRBV7-2 to TRBJ2-2; D is unresolved. This clonotype was obtained from a human donor with COVID-19. The sample in question was cultured CD4+ T cells from blood, obtained after SARS-CoV-2 vaccination. CDR3 loop: CASSPQVLDTGELFF. CDR3 in DNA: TGTGCCAGCAGCCCCCAGGTTTTGGACACCGGGGAGCTGTTTTTT.